The T cell receptor (beta chain) described here comes from a study of blood T cell repertoires in COVID-19. The V end was cut by 0 bases, the J end by 8 bases, with 20 bases between. The germline CDR1 and CDR2 sequences are MNHNS and SASEGT. There are 17 residues in the CDR3. This table comes from immunoSEQ multiplex PCR, and its TCRdb copy is limited to in-frame clones, with some not included. The sample yields about 71,000 clones, 70% to 90% seen once. Sequencing input: peripheral blood. This TCR was sampled from a man aged 50-60 years with active COVID-19. The chain joins TRBV6-1 to TRBJ2-1; D is possibly TRBD2 (7 bases). The CDR3 nucleotides are TGTGCCAGCAGTGAAGCGCTGTGGGGGGGCAGCGGCGATGAGCAGTTCTTC. It specifies CASSEALWGGSGDEQFF.